The clone carrying this TCR beta chain came up a few times. Its antigen is still unknown. These data belong to a study of T cell responses to AZD1222 COVID-19 vaccine. General observations from the study: Following two doses of AZD1222, Spike-specific TCR breadth and depth rose. There were mostly white British donors and more females than males, and clonal diversity was possibly underestimated. Without day 14 samples, only post-peak T cell repertoires were studied.

The data were produced by immunoSEQ multiplex PCR, yet TCRdb's version contains in-frame clones alone and is incomplete. Seen here are under 130,000 clones, roughly nine tenths observed once, and the top ten hold 2% to 2.5%. Whether given at about 4 or about 12 weeks, second doses were pooled. Material: peripheral blood, obtained 28 days after the second AZD1222 dose. The clonotype was recovered from an adult who received the AZD1222 COVID-19 vaccine.

The CDR3 loop reads CASSLGLAGELNNEQFF. The CDR3 DNA reads as TGCGCCAGCAGCTTGGGACTAGCGGGAGAACTTAACAATGAGCAGTTCTTC. This chain joins TRBV5-1 and TRBJ2-1, with TRBD2 matching over 12 bases. The V segment lost 0 bases and the J segment 5 bases; nucleotides outside the gene matches: 6. Germline CDR1 and CDR2: SGHRS and YFSETQ. The CDR3 sequence is 17 residues long.